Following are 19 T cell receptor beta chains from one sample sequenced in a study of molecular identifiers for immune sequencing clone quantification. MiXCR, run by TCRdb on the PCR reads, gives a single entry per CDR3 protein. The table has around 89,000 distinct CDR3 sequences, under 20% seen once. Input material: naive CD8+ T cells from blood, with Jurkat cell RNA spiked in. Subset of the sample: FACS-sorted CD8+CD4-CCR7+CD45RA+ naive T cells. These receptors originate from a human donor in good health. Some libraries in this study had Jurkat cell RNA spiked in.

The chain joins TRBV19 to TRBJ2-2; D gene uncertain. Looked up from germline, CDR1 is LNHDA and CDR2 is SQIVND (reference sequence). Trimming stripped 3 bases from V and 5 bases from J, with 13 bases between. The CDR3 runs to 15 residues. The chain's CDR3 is CASSISGLVTGELFF. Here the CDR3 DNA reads TGTGCCAGTAGTATTTCGGGTCTTGTGACCGGGGAGCTGTTTTTT.

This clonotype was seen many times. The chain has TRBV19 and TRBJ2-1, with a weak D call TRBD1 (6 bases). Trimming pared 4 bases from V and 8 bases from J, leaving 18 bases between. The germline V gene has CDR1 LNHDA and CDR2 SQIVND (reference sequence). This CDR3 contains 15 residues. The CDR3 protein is CASSTWTERGYEQFF. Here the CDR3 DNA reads TGTGCCAGTAGTACCTGGACAGAGAGGGGGTATGAGCAGTTCTTC. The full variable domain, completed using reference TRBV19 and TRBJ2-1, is DGGITQSPKYLFRKEGQNVTLSCEQNLNHDAMYWYRQDPGQGLRLIYYSQIVNDFQKGDIAEGYSVSREKKESFPLTVTSAQKNPTAFYLCASSTWTERGYEQFFGPGTRLTVL.

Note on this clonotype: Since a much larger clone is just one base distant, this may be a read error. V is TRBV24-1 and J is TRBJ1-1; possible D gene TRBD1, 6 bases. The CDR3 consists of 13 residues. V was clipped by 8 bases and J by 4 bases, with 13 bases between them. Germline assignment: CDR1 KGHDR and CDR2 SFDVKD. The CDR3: CATTTGWSTEAFF. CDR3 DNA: TGTGCCACCACGACAGGATGGAGCACTGAAGCTTTCTTT.

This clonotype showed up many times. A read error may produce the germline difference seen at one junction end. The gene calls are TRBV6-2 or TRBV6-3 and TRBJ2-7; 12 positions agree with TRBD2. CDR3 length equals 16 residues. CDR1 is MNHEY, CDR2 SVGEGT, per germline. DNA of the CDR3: TGTGCCAGCAGTAACTCAGGACTAGCGGGACCTTACGAGCAGTACTTC. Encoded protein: CASSNSGLAGPYEQYF.

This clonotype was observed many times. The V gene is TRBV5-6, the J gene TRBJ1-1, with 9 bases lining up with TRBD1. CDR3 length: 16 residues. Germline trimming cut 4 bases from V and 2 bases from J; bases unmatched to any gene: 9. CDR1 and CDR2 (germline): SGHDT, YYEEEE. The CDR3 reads CASSPNWDRDNTEAFF. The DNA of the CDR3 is TGTGCCAGCAGCCCTAATTGGGACAGGGATAACACTGAAGCTTTCTTT.

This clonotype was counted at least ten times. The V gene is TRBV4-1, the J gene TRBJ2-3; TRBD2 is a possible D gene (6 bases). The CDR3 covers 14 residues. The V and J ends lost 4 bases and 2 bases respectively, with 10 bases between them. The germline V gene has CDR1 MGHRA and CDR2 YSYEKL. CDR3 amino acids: CASSPGDFTDTQYF. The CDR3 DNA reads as TGCGCCAGCAGCCCGGGGGACTTCACAGATACGCAGTATTTT.

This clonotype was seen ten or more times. CDR3 DNA: TGTGCCAGCAACCCTGTAGCGGGAGCTTTCAATGAGCAGTTCTTC. Protein product: CASNPVAGAFNEQFF. The gene calls are TRBV28 and TRBJ2-1; 9 nucleotides agree with TRBD2. CDR1 and CDR2 from the germline V gene are MDHEN and SYDVKM. The CDR3 runs 15 residues. Trimming cost V 7 bases and J 6 bases; bases outside gene matches: 10.

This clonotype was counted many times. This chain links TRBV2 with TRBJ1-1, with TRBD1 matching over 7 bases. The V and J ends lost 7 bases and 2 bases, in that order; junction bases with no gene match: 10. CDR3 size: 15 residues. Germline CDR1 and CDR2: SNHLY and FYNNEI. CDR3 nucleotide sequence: TGTGCCAGCACCGAAGAGGGGGCGGAAAACACTGAAGCTTTCTTT. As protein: CASTEEGAENTEAFF.

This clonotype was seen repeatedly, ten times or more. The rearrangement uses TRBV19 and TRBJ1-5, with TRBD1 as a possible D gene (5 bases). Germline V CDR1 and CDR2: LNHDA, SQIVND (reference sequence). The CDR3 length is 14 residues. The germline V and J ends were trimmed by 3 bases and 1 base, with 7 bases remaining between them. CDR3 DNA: TGTGCCAGTAGTATGGGGCGGAGCAATCAGCCCCAGCATTTT. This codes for CASSMGRSNQPQHF.

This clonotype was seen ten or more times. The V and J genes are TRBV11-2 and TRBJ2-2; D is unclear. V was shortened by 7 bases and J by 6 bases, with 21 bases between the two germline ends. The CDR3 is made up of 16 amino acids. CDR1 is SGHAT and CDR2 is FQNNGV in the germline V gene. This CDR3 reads CASIQIDLSLSGELFF. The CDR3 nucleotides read TGTGCCAGCATCCAAATCGACCTGAGCTTGTCCGGGGAGCTGTTTTTT. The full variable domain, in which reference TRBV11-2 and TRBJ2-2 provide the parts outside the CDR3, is EAGVAQSPRYKIIEKRQSVAFWCNPISGHATLYWYQQILGQGPKLLIQFQNNGVVDDSQLPKDRFSAERLKGVDSTLKIQPAKLEDSAVYLCASIQIDLSLSGELFFGEGSRLTVL.

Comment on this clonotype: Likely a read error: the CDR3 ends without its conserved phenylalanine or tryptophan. The CDR3 sequence: CASSPAGLSYEQYL. Written as DNA, the CDR3 is TGTGCCAGCAGCCCGGCCGGGCTGTCCTACGAGCAGTACCTC. The rearrangement joins TRBV28 to TRBJ2-7; D is unresolved. The germline V gene has CDR1 MDHEN and CDR2 SYDVKM. There are 14 residues in the CDR3. V gave up 6 bases and J gave up 1 base, with 13 bases separating them.

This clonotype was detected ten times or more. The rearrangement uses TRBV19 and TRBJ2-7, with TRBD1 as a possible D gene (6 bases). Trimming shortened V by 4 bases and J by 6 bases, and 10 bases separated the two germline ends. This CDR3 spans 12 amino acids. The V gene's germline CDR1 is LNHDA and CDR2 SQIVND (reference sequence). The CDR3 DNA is TGTGCCAGTAGTACCGGGACAACCGAGCAGTACTTC. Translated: CASSTGTTEQYF.

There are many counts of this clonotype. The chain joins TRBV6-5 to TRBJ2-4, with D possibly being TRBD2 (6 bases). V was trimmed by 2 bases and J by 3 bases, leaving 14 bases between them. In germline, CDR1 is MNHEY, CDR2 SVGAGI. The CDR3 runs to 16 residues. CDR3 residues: CASSYGASAHKNIQYF. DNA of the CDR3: TGTGCCAGCAGTTACGGGGCTAGCGCTCACAAAAACATTCAGTACTTC.

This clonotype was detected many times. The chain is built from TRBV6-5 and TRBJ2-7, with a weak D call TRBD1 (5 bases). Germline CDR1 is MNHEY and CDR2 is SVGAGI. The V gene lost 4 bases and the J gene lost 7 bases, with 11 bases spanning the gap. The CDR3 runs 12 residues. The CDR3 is CASSFQGREQYF. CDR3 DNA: TGTGCCAGCAGTTTCCAGGGTAGGGAGCAGTACTTC.

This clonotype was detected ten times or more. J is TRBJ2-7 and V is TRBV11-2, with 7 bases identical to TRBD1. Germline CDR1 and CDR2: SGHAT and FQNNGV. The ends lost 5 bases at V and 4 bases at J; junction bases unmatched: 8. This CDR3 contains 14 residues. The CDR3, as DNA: TGTGCCAGCAGCCTCTCGACAGGGTGGTACGAGCAGTACTTC. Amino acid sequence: CASSLSTGWYEQYF. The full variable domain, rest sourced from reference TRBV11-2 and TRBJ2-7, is EAGVAQSPRYKIIEKRQSVAFWCNPISGHATLYWYQQILGQGPKLLIQFQNNGVVDDSQLPKDRFSAERLKGVDSTLKIQPAKLEDSAVYLCASSLSTGWYEQYFGPGTRLTVT.

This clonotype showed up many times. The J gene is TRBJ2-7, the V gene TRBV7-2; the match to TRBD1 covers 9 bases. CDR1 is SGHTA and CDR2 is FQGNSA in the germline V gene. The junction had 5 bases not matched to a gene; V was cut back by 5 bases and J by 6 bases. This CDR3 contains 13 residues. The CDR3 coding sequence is TGTGCCAGCAGCCCCGGGACAGGGTTCGAGCAGTACTTC. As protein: CASSPGTGFEQYF.

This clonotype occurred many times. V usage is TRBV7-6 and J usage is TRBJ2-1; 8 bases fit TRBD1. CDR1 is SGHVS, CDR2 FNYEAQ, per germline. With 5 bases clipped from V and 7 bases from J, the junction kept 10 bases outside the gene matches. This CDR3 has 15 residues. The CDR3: CASSTETGGLNEQFF. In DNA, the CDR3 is TGTGCCAGCAGCACGGAAACAGGGGGTTTGAATGAGCAGTTCTTC. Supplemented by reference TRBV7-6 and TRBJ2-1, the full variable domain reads GAGVSQSPRYKVTKRGQDVALRCDPISGHVSLYWYRQALGQGPEFLTYFNYEAQQDKSGLPNDRFSAERPEGSISTLTIQRTEQRDSAMYRCASSTETGGLNEQFFGPGTRLTVL.

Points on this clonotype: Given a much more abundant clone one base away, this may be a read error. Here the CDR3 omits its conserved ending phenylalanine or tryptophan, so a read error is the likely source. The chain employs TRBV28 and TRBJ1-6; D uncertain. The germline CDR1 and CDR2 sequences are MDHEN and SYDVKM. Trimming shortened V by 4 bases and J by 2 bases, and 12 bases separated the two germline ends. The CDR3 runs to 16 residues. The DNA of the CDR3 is TGTGCCAGCAGTTACGTGGGAAGAGCCTATAATTCACCCCTCCACTCT. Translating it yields CASSYVGRAYNSPLHS.

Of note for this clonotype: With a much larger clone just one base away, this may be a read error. The CDR3 nucleotides are TGTGCCAGCAGTGGTCCAGGAGAAGCTTTCTTT. Amino acids: CASSGPGEAFF. This chain connects TRBV25-1 to TRBJ1-1; D not certain. The V and J ends lost 4 bases and 8 bases respectively, with 8 bases between them. Per germline, CDR1 MGHDK and CDR2 SYGVNS. This CDR3 comprises 11 residues.